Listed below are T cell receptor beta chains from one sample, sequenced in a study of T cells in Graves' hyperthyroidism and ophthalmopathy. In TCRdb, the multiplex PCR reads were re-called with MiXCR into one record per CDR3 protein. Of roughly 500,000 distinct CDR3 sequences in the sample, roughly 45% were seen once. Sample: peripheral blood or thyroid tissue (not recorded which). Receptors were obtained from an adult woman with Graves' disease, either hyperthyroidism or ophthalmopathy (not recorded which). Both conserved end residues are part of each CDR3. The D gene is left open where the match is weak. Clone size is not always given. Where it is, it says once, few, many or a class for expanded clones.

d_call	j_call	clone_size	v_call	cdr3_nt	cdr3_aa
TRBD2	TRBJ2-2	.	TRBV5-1	TGCGCCAGCAGCCCCCGCACGTGGGTACCTTCAGCGGGACGGTCAGGGGAGCTGTTTTTT	CASSPRTWVPSAGRSGELFF
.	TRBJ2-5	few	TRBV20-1	TGCAGTGCTAGCGGGAGCGGAGAGACCCAGTACTTC	CSASGSGETQYF
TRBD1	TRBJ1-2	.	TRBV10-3	TGTGCCATCGGTTTGACAGGGGGCGGCTACACCTTC	CAIGLTGGGYTF
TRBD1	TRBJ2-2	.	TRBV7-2	TGTGCCAGCAGCTTAGCCCCGGACAGGGTTGGCACCGGGGAGCTGTTTTTT	CASSLAPDRVGTGELFF
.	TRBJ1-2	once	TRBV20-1	TGCAGTGCGGCGGATAACTATGGCTACACCTTC	CSAADNYGYTF
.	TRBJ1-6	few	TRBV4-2	TGTGCCAGCAGCCTGAGTGAGTCACCCCTCCACTTT	CASSLSESPLHF
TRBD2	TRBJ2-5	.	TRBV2	TGTGCCAGCAGTACCGGGGCGGCGGGAGGACGAGAGACCCAGTACTTC	CASSTGAAGGRETQYF
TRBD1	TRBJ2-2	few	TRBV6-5	TGTGCCAGCACTGTGCAGGGGGACACCGGGGAGCTGTTTTTT	CASTVQGDTGELFF
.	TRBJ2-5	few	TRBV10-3	TGTGCCATCAGTGAGCAACAGGGCCTCCAAGAGACCCAGTACTTC	CAISEQQGLQETQYF
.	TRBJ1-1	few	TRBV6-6	TGTGCCATCAGTGAGTCGGGGGTTAACACTGAAGCTTTCTTT	CAISESGVNTEAFF
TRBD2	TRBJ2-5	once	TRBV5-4	TGCGCCAGCAGCCCCAAACGTGGACTAGCGGGAGGAGAGGCCCAGTACTTC	CASSPKRGLAGGEAQYF
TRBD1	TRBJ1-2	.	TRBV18	TGTGCCAGCTCACCCTACAGGGGGAGTGACTACACCTTC	CASSPYRGSDYTF
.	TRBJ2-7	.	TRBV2	TGTGCCAGCAGTGAGTTGGGACGCATGTACGAGCAGTACTTC	CASSELGRMYEQYF
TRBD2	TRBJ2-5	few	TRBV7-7	TGTGCCAGCAGCCCCGGGACTAGCGCGACGGGAGAGACCCAGTACTTC	CASSPGTSATGETQYF
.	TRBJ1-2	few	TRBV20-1	TGCAGTTTATACAAGGGGACCTATGGCTACACCTTC	CSLYKGTYGYTF
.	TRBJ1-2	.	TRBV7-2	TGCGCCAGCAGCCAAGAGGCCAGGGGCTATGGCTACACCTTC	CASSQEARGYGYTF
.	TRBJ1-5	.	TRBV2	TGTGCCAGCCGCTTTCAGGGGATGGACCAGCCCCAGCATTTT	CASRFQGMDQPQHF
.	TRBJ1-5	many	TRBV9	TGTGCCAGCAGCGTAGTGGGGGAGGGGCCCCAGCATTTT	CASSVVGEGPQHF
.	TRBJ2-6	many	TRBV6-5	TGTGCCAGCAGCAGATCGTACAGTACCTCTGGGGCCAACGTCCTGACTTTC	CASSRSYSTSGANVLTF
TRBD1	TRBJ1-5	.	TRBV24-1	TGTGCCACCAGGGATAGACAGGGGAACAATCAGCCCCAGCATTTT	CATRDRQGNNQPQHF
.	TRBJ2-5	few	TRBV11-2	TGTGCCAGCAGCTCCGCCCGAGAGACCCAGTACTTC	CASSSARETQYF
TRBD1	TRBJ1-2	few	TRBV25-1	TGTGCCAGCAGTGAAAGAGGGACAGGGAAGGGGAACTATGGCTACACCTTC	CASSERGTGKGNYGYTF
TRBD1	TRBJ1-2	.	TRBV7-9	TGTGCCAGCAGCCAAAGGGGGCGGGGAGGCTACACCTTC	CASSQRGRGGYTF
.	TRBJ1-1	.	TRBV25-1	TGTGCCAGCAGTGGGGTAGTCGGGACTGAAGCTTTCTTT	CASSGVVGTEAFF